This T cell receptor beta chain was sequenced for a study of blood T cell repertoires in COVID-19. Profiled with immunoSEQ multiplex PCR; TCRdb holds only in-frame clones, not every one. The table has 100,000 to 150,000 clones, approximately 80% seen once. This clone was counted many times. The sample taken for sequencing was peripheral blood. This clonotype originated in a woman aged 60-70 years with active or convalescent COVID-19.

The chain's CDR3 is CASTPGAGELFF. DNA of the CDR3: TGTGCCAGCACCCCAGGGGCCGGGGAGCTGTTTTTT. The chain combines TRBV2 with TRBJ2-2; D might be TRBD1 (6 bases). This CDR3 has 12 residues. Germline V gene sequence: CDR1 SNHLY, CDR2 FYNNEI. Trimming took 7 bases from V and 6 from J, leaving 9 bases between them.